This TCR beta chain came from a study of cytomegalovirus exposure and HLA in healthy donors. General study points: Using a false discovery rate of 0.05, a later analysis showed that approximately 16,000 TCR beta sequences were associated with HLA alleles.

Worth noting for this clone: Its antigen is not identified.

In the PCR, 60 Vbeta and 13 Jbeta primers were used. Clones were read by immunoSEQ multiplex PCR, and TCRdb kept only the in-frame ones, dropping some. The data hold approximately 110,000 clones, with 12% to 15% observed a single time. Germline trimming cut 5 bases from V and 10 bases from J; bases unmatched to any gene: 10. In germline, CDR1 is MDHEN, CDR2 SYDVKM. CDR3 size: 15 residues. The V and J genes are TRBV28 and TRBJ2-1, with 11 bases that match TRBD2. Sequencing was performed on PBMCs. This clonotype was sampled from a female donor in good health and CMV-seronegative. The CDR3 bases are TGTGCCAGCAGTCCGCGACTAGCGGGATGGCAAGAGCAGTTCTTC. Its translation is CASSPRLAGWQEQFF.